This T cell receptor beta chain came from a study of graft-versus-host responses after intestinal transplantation. A remark on this clone: Its specificity is unknown.

TCRdb keeps only in-frame clones here, not all; method: immunoSEQ multiplex PCR. Among around 96,000 clones listed, 75% to 95% were seen once. General study findings and limits: Some GvH clones were seen earlier in gut or blood, suggesting intestinal origin. Early post-transplant HvG declines showed an association with peak circulating GvH clone levels. Those patients showing graft-donor T cell macrochimerism displayed high graft-versus-host to host-versus-graft clonal ratios in allografts.

V trimming: 3 bases; J trimming: 0 bases; junction bases outside the gene matches: 0. CDR1 and CDR2 from the germline V gene are MGHRA and YSYEKL. The CDR3 consists of 14 residues. The receptor was isolated from a human patient who received an intestinal transplant, so some T cells may come from the graft donor. This chain joins TRBV4-1 and TRBJ2-7, with 9 bases identical to TRBD1. The sequenced sample was PBMCs, obtained 450 to 480 days after intestinal transplant. CDR3 residues: CASSQDRGSYEQYF. The CDR3 DNA sequence: TGCGCCAGCAGCCAGGACAGGGGCTCCTACGAGCAGTACTTC.